This T cell receptor beta chain emerged from a study of tumor and adjacent non-tumor tissue in lung cancer. Study context: Patients comprised about a dozen adenocarcinoma, 2 squamous cell carcinoma and 1 small cell lung cancer. Each sample yielded millions of productive TCRbeta reads on average.

As concerns this clonotype: Its specificity is not known. One end of the junction does not line up with germline, which may come from a read error.

The CDR3 spans 16 residues. Per germline, CDR1 SGHAT and CDR2 FQNNGV. The library came from three nested PCR rounds adapted from ARM-PCR protocols. TCRdb fed the multiplex PCR reads into MiXCR, producing one record per CDR3 protein. This table has about 80,000 distinct CDR3 sequences, more than 80% appearing once. Study-wide results and limits: Higher tumor TCR diversity was associated with shorter survival.

RNA was extracted from bulk tissue without any cell sorting. The normal lung tissue was taken more than 3 cm from the tumor edge. Chemotherapy-naive patients with new lung cancer underwent thoracic surgery in China, August–late 2014. The clonotype originates from a man in his fifties or sixties with non-small cell lung cancer. This chain joins TRBV11-2 and TRBJ2-5; 8 bases map to TRBD2. Sequencing input: distant non-tumor lung tissue. The CDR3 sequence is CASSSATGGPKETLYF. In nucleotides, the CDR3 is TGTGCCAGCAGCTCCGCAACGGGGGGGCCAAAGGAGACCCTGTACTTC.